The present TCR beta chain was sequenced within a study of cytomegalovirus exposure and HLA in healthy donors. The study, taken as a whole, reports: Using the classifier, cytomegalovirus status was reportedly diagnosed with high specificity and sensitivity.

About this clone: The antigen is undetermined.

Use of 60 Vbeta and 13 Jbeta primers characterized the PCR. Sequenced by immunoSEQ multiplex PCR; TCRdb stores in-frame clones only, minus some. This sample's clone table lists some 200,000 clones. The specimen was PBMCs. The TCR sequence derives from a girl aged 2-10 years in good health and CMV-seropositive.

The CDR3 nucleotides read TGCAGCGTTGGGGCAGGGGCGGATGAAAAACTGTTTTTT. It is translated as CSVGAGADEKLFF. The rearrangement uses TRBV29-1 and TRBJ1-4; the D gene is possibly TRBD1 (6 bases). This CDR3 region has 13 residues. V dropped 4 bases and J dropped 6 bases, with 12 bases sitting between them. Germline V lookup: CDR1 SQVTM, CDR2 ANQGSEA.